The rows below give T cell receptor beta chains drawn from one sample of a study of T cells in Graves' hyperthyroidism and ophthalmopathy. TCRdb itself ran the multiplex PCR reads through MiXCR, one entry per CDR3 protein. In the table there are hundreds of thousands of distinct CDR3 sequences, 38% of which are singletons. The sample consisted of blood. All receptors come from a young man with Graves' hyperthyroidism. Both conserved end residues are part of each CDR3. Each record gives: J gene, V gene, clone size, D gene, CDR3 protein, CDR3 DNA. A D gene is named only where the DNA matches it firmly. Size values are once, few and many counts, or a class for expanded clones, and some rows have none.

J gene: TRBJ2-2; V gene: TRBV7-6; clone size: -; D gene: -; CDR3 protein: CASSLRTAREAGELFF; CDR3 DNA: TGTGCTAGCAGCCTTAGGACGGCCAGGGAGGCCGGGGAGCTGTTTTTT
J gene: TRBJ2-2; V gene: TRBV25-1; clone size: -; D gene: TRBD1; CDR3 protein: CASSWDRLTGGELFF; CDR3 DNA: TGTGCCAGCAGTTGGGACAGACTCACAGGCGGGGAGCTGTTTTTT
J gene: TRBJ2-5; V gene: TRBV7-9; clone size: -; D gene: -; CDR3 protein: CASSLDSGGKETQYF; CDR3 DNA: TGTGCCAGCAGCTTAGATTCGGGGGGCAAAGAGACCCAGTACTTC
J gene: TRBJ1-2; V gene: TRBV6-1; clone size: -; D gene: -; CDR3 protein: CATKNYGYTF; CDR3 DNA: TGTGCCACCAAAAACTATGGCTACACCTTC
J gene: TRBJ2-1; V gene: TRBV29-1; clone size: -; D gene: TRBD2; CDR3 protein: CSVDGGGSSYNEQFF; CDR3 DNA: TGCAGCGTTGACGGCGGGGGGAGCTCCTACAATGAGCAGTTCTTC
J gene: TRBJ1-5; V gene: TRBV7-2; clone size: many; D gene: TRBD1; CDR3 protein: CASSLGPDRGPQHF; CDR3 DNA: TGTGCCAGCAGCTTGGGCCCGGACAGGGGACCCCAGCATTTT
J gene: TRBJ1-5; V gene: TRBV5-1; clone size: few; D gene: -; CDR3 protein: CASSLGAGDRQPQHF; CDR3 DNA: TGCGCCAGCAGCTTGGGGGCAGGGGATAGGCAGCCCCAGCATTTT
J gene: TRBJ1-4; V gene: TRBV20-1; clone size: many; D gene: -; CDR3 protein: CSAEGNNEKLFF; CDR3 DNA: TGCAGTGCTGAGGGGAATAATGAAAAACTGTTTTTT
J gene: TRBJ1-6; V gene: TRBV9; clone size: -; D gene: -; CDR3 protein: CASSQEPTGHNSPLHF; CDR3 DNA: TGTGCCAGCAGCCAAGAGCCGACAGGTCATAATTCACCCCTCCACTTT
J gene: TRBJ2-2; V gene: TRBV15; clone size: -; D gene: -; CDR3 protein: CATSSETGQGTGELFF; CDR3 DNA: TGTGCCACCAGCAGTGAAACAGGGCAAGGCACCGGGGAGCTGTTTTTT
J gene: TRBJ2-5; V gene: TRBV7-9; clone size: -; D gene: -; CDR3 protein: CASSLRAGTQYF; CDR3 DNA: TGTGCCAGCAGCTTACGGGCAGGGACCCAGTACTTC
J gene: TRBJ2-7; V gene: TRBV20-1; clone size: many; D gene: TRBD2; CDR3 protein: CSASSGGSYEQYF; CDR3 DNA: TGCAGTGCTAGCAGCGGGGGTTCCTACGAGCAGTACTTC
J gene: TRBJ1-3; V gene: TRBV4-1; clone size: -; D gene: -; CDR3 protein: CASSQDSWGIGNTIYF; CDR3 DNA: TGCGCCAGCAGCCAAGACTCTTGGGGCATCGGAAACACCATATATTTT
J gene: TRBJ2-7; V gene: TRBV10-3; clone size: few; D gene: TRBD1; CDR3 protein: CAISGQGEYEQYF; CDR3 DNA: TGTGCCATCAGCGGACAGGGGGAGTACGAGCAGTACTTC
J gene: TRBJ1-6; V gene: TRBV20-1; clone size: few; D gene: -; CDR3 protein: CSARTPGGGGIDSPLHF; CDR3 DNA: TGCAGTGCTAGAACCCCCGGGGGGGGAGGGATTGATTCACCCCTCCACTTT
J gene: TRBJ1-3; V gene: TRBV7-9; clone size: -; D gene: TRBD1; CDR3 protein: CASSFTGGRNTIYF; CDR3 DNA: TGTGCCAGCAGCTTTACAGGGGGCCGAAACACCATATATTTT
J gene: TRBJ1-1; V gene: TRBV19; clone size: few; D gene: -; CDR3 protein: CASSIQESTEAFF; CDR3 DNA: TGTGCCAGTAGTATACAGGAGAGCACTGAAGCTTTCTTT
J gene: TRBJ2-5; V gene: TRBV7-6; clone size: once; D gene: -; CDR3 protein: CASSPEGGPAETQYF; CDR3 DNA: TGCGCCAGCAGCCCAGAGGGGGGCCCAGCAGAGACCCAGTACTTC
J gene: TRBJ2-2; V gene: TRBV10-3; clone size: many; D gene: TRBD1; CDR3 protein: CAISEGQGDTGELFF; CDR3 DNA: TGTGCCATCAGTGAGGGACAGGGGGACACCGGGGAGCTGTTTTTT
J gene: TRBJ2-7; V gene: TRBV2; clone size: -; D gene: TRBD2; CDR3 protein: CASASEKGTRPSEQYF; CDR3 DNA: TGTGCCAGCGCCTCTGAGAAGGGGACTAGGCCGTCCGAGCAGTACTTC
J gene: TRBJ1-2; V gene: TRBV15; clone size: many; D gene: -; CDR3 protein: CATSRDGQANYGYTF; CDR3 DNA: TGTGCCACCAGCAGAGATGGTCAGGCTAACTATGGCTACACCTTC
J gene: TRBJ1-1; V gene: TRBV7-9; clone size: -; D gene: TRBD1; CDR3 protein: CAGSLADRVIGEAFF; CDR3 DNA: TGTGCCGGCAGCTTGGCAGACAGGGTAATCGGTGAAGCTTTCTTT
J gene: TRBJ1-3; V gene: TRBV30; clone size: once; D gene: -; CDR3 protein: CALDHGNTIYF; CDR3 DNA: TGTGCTTTGGACCACGGAAACACCATATATTTT
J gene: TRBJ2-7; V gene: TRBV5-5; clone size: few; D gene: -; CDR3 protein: CASSWVYGSYEQYF; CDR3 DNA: TGTGCCAGCAGCTGGGTATATGGCTCCTACGAGCAGTACTTC
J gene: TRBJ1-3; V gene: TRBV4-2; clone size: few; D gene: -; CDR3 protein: CASSYSQQATGNTIYF; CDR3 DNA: TGTGCCAGCAGTTACTCCCAACAGGCGACTGGAAACACCATATATTTT
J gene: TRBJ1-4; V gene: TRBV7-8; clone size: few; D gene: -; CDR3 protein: CASSPSWQGGRDEKLFF; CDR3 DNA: TGTGCCAGCAGCCCAAGCTGGCAGGGAGGGCGGGATGAAAAACTGTTTTTT